These 12 T cell receptor beta chains share one sample of origin, sequenced in a study of T cell responses to AZD1222 COVID-19 vaccine. Here immunoSEQ multiplex PCR was the method, and the copy in TCRdb shows in-frame clones only, minus some. The table records approximately 200,000 clones, 90% to 95% of them present only once. The specimen was peripheral blood, collected 28 days after the second AZD1222 dose. These receptors all stem from an adult who received the AZD1222 COVID-19 vaccine.

The chain has TRBV4-3 and TRBJ2-2; possibly TRBD1 for D (5 bases). The CDR3 totals 12 residues. The germline gives CDR1 LGHNA, CDR2 YSLEER. Trimming stripped 7 bases from V and 6 bases from J, with 9 bases between. CDR3 sequence reads: CASNAGPGELFF. The CDR3 nucleotides read TGCGCCAGCAACGCAGGGCCCGGGGAGCTGTTTTTT.

The V and J genes are TRBV4-1 and TRBJ2-7; the D is unclear. CDR3 length: 14 residues. Germline assignment: CDR1 MGHRA and CDR2 YSYEKL. V lost 2 bases to trimming and J lost 2 bases, with 10 bases between them. The CDR3 DNA is TGCGCCAGCAGCCAACACCAGGAGACCTACGAGCAGTACTTC. It translates to CASSQHQETYEQYF.

The rearrangement uses TRBV6-5 and TRBJ1-2; 7 bases are shared with TRBD1. Germline V gene data show CDR1 as MNHEY and CDR2 as SVGAGI. The CDR3 loop spans 14 amino acids. The ends lost 6 bases at V and 6 bases at J; junction bases unmatched: 10. The CDR3 sequence is CASSQGGTDNGYTF. The CDR3 bases are TGTGCCAGCAGCCAAGGGGGGACAGACAATGGCTACACCTTC.

The chain uses TRBV20-1 and TRBJ2-1; D is perhaps TRBD1 or TRBD2 (5 bases each). Trimming pared 1 base from V and 12 bases from J, leaving 10 bases between. Germline-derived CDR1 and CDR2 are DFQATT and SNEGSKA (reference sequence). CDR3 length: 11 residues. This CDR3 is CSARAGTRQFF. In DNA form, the CDR3 reads TGCAGTGCTAGAGCAGGGACGCGGCAGTTCTTC.

V and J are TRBV28 and TRBJ2-7, with D perhaps assigned TRBD1 or TRBD2 (5 bases each). The CDR3 runs to 15 residues. Germline V lookup: CDR1 MDHEN, CDR2 SYDVKM. V was pared by 2 bases and J by 2 bases, with 13 bases between. Written as DNA, the CDR3 is TGTGCCAGCAGTTTAGCGCCGGGACCCCCCTACGAGCAGTACTTC. Protein: CASSLAPGPPYEQYF. The entire variable domain, with the rest obtained from reference TRBV28 and TRBJ2-7, is as follows: DVKVTQSSRYLVKRTGEKVFLECVQDMDHENMFWYRQDPGLGLRLIYFSYDVKMKEKGDIPEGYSVSREKKERFSLILESASTNQTSMYLCASSLAPGPPYEQYFGPGTRLTVT.

The rearrangement links TRBV15 to TRBJ1-1; tentatively, D is TRBD1 (5 bases). This CDR3 is built from 14 residues. V gave up 3 bases and J gave up 1 base, with 9 bases separating them. Per germline, CDR1 LNHNV and CDR2 YYDKDF (reference sequence). The CDR3 DNA is TGTGCCACCAGCAGGGGGGGAGGGAACACTGAAGCTTTCTTT. It encodes CATSRGGGNTEAFF. Full variable domain (outside the CDR3, taken from reference TRBV15 and TRBJ1-1): DAMVIQNPRYQVTQFGKPVTLSCSQTLNHNVMYWYQQKSSQAPKLLFHYYDKDFNNEADTPDNFQSRRPNTSFCFLDIRSPGLGDTAMYLCATSRGGGNTEAFFGQGTRLTVV.

The chain employs TRBV28 and TRBJ1-3, with D hard to call. The CDR3 spans 16 residues. Deletions cut 2 bases from V and 1 base from J, with 12 bases between. CDR1 is MDHEN, CDR2 SYDVKM, per germline. CDR3 in DNA: TGTGCCAGCAGTTTACGTGGACGCCGGTCTGGAAACACCATATATTTT. It specifies CASSLRGRRSGNTIYF.

CDR3 protein: CASSSPGQGSSNQPQHF. CDR3 coding DNA: TGTGCCAGTAGTTCCCCGGGACAGGGAAGCAGCAATCAGCCCCAGCATTTT. The V call is TRBV19, the J call TRBJ1-5, with 9 nucleotides matching TRBD1. Germline lookup yields CDR1 LNHDA and CDR2 SQIVND (reference sequence). After removal of 5 bases from V and 1 base from J, the junction contained 9 bases not matched to a gene. This CDR3 is 17 amino acids long. Drawing the rest from reference TRBV19 and TRBJ1-5, the complete variable domain is DGGITQSPKYLFRKEGQNVTLSCEQNLNHDAMYWYRQDPGQGLRLIYYSQIVNDFQKGDIAEGYSVSREKKESFPLTVTSAQKNPTAFYLCASSSPGQGSSNQPQHFGDGTRLSIL.

The V call is TRBV7-2, the J call TRBJ2-7; D is perhaps TRBD2 (6 bases). V was clipped by 4 bases and J by 0 bases, with 10 bases between them. Germline values: CDR1 SGHTA, CDR2 FQGNSA. This CDR3 spans 14 amino acids. The CDR3 loop is CASSYAGSSYEQYF. In DNA, the CDR3 is TGTGCCAGCAGCTACGCGGGGAGCTCCTACGAGCAGTACTTC.

This clone has just one count. V is TRBV29-1 and J is TRBJ2-1; D ambiguous. Between the trimmed V and J ends, which lost 5 bases and 5 bases, there was a span of 13 bases. The CDR3 sequence is 13 residues long. The germline V gene has CDR1 SQVTM and CDR2 ANQGSEA. The CDR3 DNA reads as TGCAGCGTTTCTACGGACGGAAACAATGAGCAGTTCTTC. Translating it yields CSVSTDGNNEQFF.

The V and J genes are TRBV6-6 and TRBJ2-7; TRBD1 matches at 10 bases. V lost 6 bases and J lost 5; bases outside the gene matches: 10. This CDR3 region has 15 residues. Per the germline V gene, CDR1 is MNHNY and CDR2 is SVGAGI (reference sequence). The CDR3 region has the DNA TGTGCCAGCAGCCCTACCTCCGGGACAGGGGACGAGCAGTACTTC. Encoded protein: CASSPTSGTGDEQYF.

The chain recombines TRBV5-4 with TRBJ1-4, with 8 bases that match TRBD1. Germline CDR1 and CDR2: SGHNT and YYREEE (reference sequence). CDR3 length equals 15 residues. V lost 4 bases to trimming and J lost 5 bases; unmatched junction nucleotides: 7. The DNA of the CDR3 is TGTGCCAGCAGCAACCAGGGGGCGGGCAATGAAAAACTGTTTTTT. Translation gives CASSNQGAGNEKLFF.